A single sample is the source of the 24 T cell receptor beta chains below, sequenced in a study of identical twins (dated by TCRdb to between 2015 and 2016). Receptor libraries were prepared by 5' RACE. These reads were obtained on an Illumina HiSeq 2000. Starting from the raw public reads, TCRdb applied fastp trimming at Q25, assembled clones with MiXCR and retained in-frame beta chains. CDR3 protein sequences are deduplicated, and each keeps its most common genes and DNA. The sample table records 200,000 to 250,000 distinct CDR3 sequences; about 7% of these occur just once. The ten largest clones add up to approximately 3.6% of the sample. These data are also associated with another study on yellow fever vaccine responses in identical twins.

Sequencing input: memory (CD45RO+) T cells sorted from blood. What the cell subset or site label conveys for this sample: CD45RO+ enriched T cells. The receptors were sampled from a woman aged 18-30 years in good health.

This clonotype appeared a few times. The chain recombines TRBV29-1 with TRBJ1-1; D gene ambiguous. The V gene's germline CDR1 is SQVTM and CDR2 ANQGSEA. Trimming took off 3 bases at V and 1 base at J, with 18 bases between the two ends. This CDR3 region has 16 residues. The CDR3 sequence is CSVDTPAGFRNTEAFF. The CDR3 DNA reads TGCAGCGTTGACACACCCGCCGGGTTCAGGAACACTGAAGCTTTCTTT. The whole variable domain, remainder taken from reference TRBV29-1 and TRBJ1-1, is SAVISQKPSRDICQRGTSLTIQCQVDSQVTMMFWYRQQPGQSLTLIATANQGSEATYESGFVIDKFPISRPNLTFSTLTVSNMSPEDSSIYLCSVDTPAGFRNTEAFFGQGTRLTVV.

This clonotype was seen repeatedly, ten times or more. The chain's CDR3 is CASSDTDRVWEQYV. The CDR3 DNA follows: TGTGCCAGCAGTGACACGGACAGGGTCTGGGAGCAGTACGTC. The chain uses TRBV6-4 and TRBJ2-7; 8 nucleotides align to TRBD1. The CDR3 covers 14 residues. CDR1 is MRHNA and CDR2 is SNTAGT in the germline V gene. The ends lost 2 bases at V and 7 bases at J; junction bases unmatched: 7.

Here the CDR3 DNA reads TGCGCCAGCAGCTTACCGGGGTCCACAAACAATGAGCAGTTCTTC. It translates to CASSLPGSTNNEQFF. The rearrangement links TRBV5-1 to TRBJ2-1; tentatively, D is TRBD2 (5 bases). Germline V gene data show CDR1 as SGHRS and CDR2 as YFSETQ. Between the trimmed V and J ends, which lost 2 bases and 5 bases, there was a span of 14 bases. The CDR3 consists of 15 residues.

The V and J genes are TRBV19 and TRBJ2-5, with 8 nucleotides matching TRBD1. V dropped 9 bases and J dropped 5; count of bases not matched to a gene: 8. The CDR3 contains 13 residues. Germline CDR1 is LNHDA and CDR2 is SQIVND (reference sequence). Written as DNA, the CDR3 is TGTGCCAGCTCCAGGGGGCCCGTGGAGACCCAGTACTTC. The encoded protein is CASSRGPVETQYF.

This clonotype has at least ten counts. The V gene is TRBV4-1, the J gene TRBJ1-6; 9 nucleotides align to TRBD1. Trimming at V came to 4 bases and at J to 6 bases, leaving 1 base not matched to a gene. Germline lookup yields CDR1 MGHRA and CDR2 YSYEKL. The CDR3 is 14 amino acids. CDR3 in amino acids: CASSPTGGNSPLHF. The DNA of the CDR3 is TGCGCCAGCAGCCCGACAGGGGGTAATTCACCCCTCCACTTT.

At least ten counts were recorded for this clonotype. V is TRBV6-4 and J is TRBJ1-2, with D uncertain. V lost 0 bases to trimming and J lost 5 bases, with 13 bases between them. The CDR3 contains 15 residues. Germline CDR1 and CDR2: MRHNA and SNTAGT. The CDR3 DNA reads TGTGCCAGCAGTGACTCAGCGGGAATTGGGTATGGCTACACCTTC. Translated, it gives CASSDSAGIGYGYTF.

This clonotype was counted ten times or more. The chain carries TRBV9 and TRBJ2-2, with unresolved D. Germline CDR1 reads SGDLS; CDR2 reads YYNGEE. V lost 4 bases to trimming and J lost 0 bases, with 10 bases between them. The CDR3 has 15 residues. This CDR3 reads CASSPSDTNTGELFF. CDR3 nucleotide sequence: TGTGCCAGCAGCCCCTCCGATACGAACACCGGGGAGCTGTTTTTT.

This clonotype appeared many times. CDR3 in DNA: TGTGCCAGCAGTTTAGCAAACAGGGTGGGGAACACTGAAGCTTTCTTT. It yields the protein CASSLANRVGNTEAFF. The V call is TRBV12-3 or TRBV12-4, the J call TRBJ1-1, with TRBD1 as a possible D gene (6 bases). V lost 0 bases and J 1 base, leaving 12 bases between the germline ends. CDR3 length: 16 amino acids.

Regarding this clonotype: A much larger clone lies a single base off, so this may be a read error. The chain has TRBV10-3 and TRBJ2-3, with TRBD2 identical over 8 bases. The V gene's germline CDR1 is ENHRY and CDR2 SYGVKD. J was trimmed by 3 bases and V by 5 bases; bases with no gene match: 19. This CDR3 has 19 residues. The CDR3 DNA sequence: TGTGCCATCAGTCCGACTAGCGCCTTCCCTCGAGGAGTTACAGATACGCAGTATTTT. This gives the protein CAISPTSAFPRGVTDTQYF.

This clonotype has a handful of counts. This chain connects TRBV11-2 to TRBJ2-7; D gene ambiguous. Germline V lookup: CDR1 SGHAT, CDR2 FQNNGV. This CDR3 region has 13 residues. Trimming shortened V by 0 bases and J by 3 bases, and 6 bases separated the two germline ends. The CDR3 region has the DNA TGTGCCAGCAGCTTAGAAGTGATCTACGAGCAGTACTTC. Translation gives CASSLEVIYEQYF.

A few counts support this clonotype. The chain carries TRBV4-1 and TRBJ1-1, with TRBD1 identical over 10 bases. Germline V gene data show CDR1 as MGHRA and CDR2 as YSYEKL. The CDR3 runs to 14 residues. V shed 4 bases, J shed 4 bases, and the junction held 3 bases outside the gene matches. CDR3 in amino acids: CASSRTGGGTEAFF. The CDR3 nucleotides are TGCGCCAGCAGCCGGACAGGGGGTGGCACTGAAGCTTTCTTT.

This clonotype was picked up many times. This sequence joins TRBV6-5 and TRBJ1-4; the D gene is possibly TRBD1 (5 bases). From germline, CDR1 is MNHEY and CDR2 SVGAGI. V was pared by 1 base and J by 4 bases, with 10 bases between. The CDR3 consists of 15 residues. As DNA, the CDR3 is TGTGCCAGCAGTTACTTGGGGCGAAATAATGAAAAACTGTTTTTT. Translating gives CASSYLGRNNEKLFF.

The rearrangement uses TRBV24-1 and TRBJ2-3; 8 positions agree with TRBD2. The CDR3 length is 17 residues. The germline CDR1 and CDR2 sequences are KGHDR and SFDVKD. Unmatched junction bases numbered 12, after V lost 4 bases and J lost 4 bases. Here the CDR3 DNA reads TGTGCCACCAGTGACGATAAACTAGCGGAAGGATCAGATACGCAGTATTTT. Its protein product is CATSDDKLAEGSDTQYF.

The rearrangement uses TRBV7-2 and TRBJ2-3; tentatively, D is TRBD2 (6 bases). Germline CDR1 and CDR2: SGHTA and FQGNSA. V was cut by 7 bases and J by 14 bases, with 22 bases left in between. This CDR3 is 13 amino acids long. As DNA, the CDR3 is TGTGCCAGCATATCGACCCTGGGGGGTACAGCGTATTTT. It yields the protein CASISTLGGTAYF.

This clonotype came up many times. The chain recombines TRBV6-5 with TRBJ2-3; weak D call: TRBD1 (5 bases). The CDR3 runs 15 residues. The germline gives CDR1 MNHEY, CDR2 SVGAGI. V was trimmed by 4 bases and J by 0 bases, leaving 11 bases between them. The CDR3 here is CASSLTAPSTDTQYF. The CDR3 nucleotides read TGTGCCAGCAGTTTGACAGCTCCGAGCACAGATACGCAGTATTTT.

This clonotype was observed many times. The genes are TRBV7-2 and TRBJ1-1; tentative D call: TRBD1 (5 bases). Trimming took off 0 bases at V and 5 bases at J, with 7 bases between the two ends. Germline CDR1 reads SGHTA; CDR2 reads FQGNSA. The CDR3 sequence is 13 residues long. CDR3 residues: CASSLATVTEAFF. The CDR3 nucleotides are TGTGCCAGCAGCTTAGCGACAGTTACTGAAGCTTTCTTT.

In this sample, this clonotype turned up a few times. V is TRBV3-1 and J is TRBJ2-3, with 9 bases fitting TRBD1. The CDR3 is 16 residues long. V lost 3 bases and J lost 0; bases outside the gene matches: 4. Germline V gene lookup returns CDR1 LGHDT and CDR2 YNNKEL (reference sequence). CDR3 DNA sequence: TGTGCCAGCAGCCAGTGGGGGACAGGGAGCACAGATACGCAGTATTTT. Its translation is CASSQWGTGSTDTQYF.

This clonotype has a count of ten or more. The CDR3 here is CASSSLSGNTEAFF. Written as DNA, the CDR3 is TGCGCCAGCAGCTCCCTGAGTGGGAACACTGAAGCTTTCTTT. This chain links TRBV5-1 with TRBJ1-1; D uncertain. Germline CDR1 is SGHRS and CDR2 is YFSETQ. The CDR3 contains 14 residues. Trimming removed 3 bases at V and 1 base at J, with 10 bases between.

The CDR3, as DNA: TGTGCCACTCAAAAGGAACAGGCACCCTACGAGCAGTACTTC. Protein sequence: CATQKEQAPYEQYF. This sequence joins TRBV19 and TRBJ2-7, with D maybe TRBD1 (5 bases). Per the germline V gene, CDR1 is LNHDA and CDR2 is SQIVND (reference sequence). The CDR3 covers 14 residues. V shed 10 bases and J shed 2 bases, with 18 bases lying between them.

This clonotype was picked up a small number of times. The genes are TRBV7-7 and TRBJ2-5; no definite D call. This CDR3 is 13 amino acids long. Trimming took 2 bases from V and 2 from J, leaving 6 bases between them. Germline lookup yields CDR1 SSHAT and CDR2 FNYEAQ (reference sequence). The DNA of the CDR3 is TGTGCCAGCAGCTTATTCCCACAAGAGACCCAGTACTTC. It yields the protein CASSLFPQETQYF.

The chain has TRBV2 and TRBJ2-1, with 9 bases fitting TRBD1. Germline loops: CDR1 SNHLY, CDR2 FYNNEI. The CDR3 has 15 residues. J was trimmed by 9 bases and V by 4 bases; bases with no gene match: 10. The CDR3 DNA follows: TGTGCCAGCAGTGTTAAGACAGGGGGTCTGGGTGAGCAGTTCTTC. The encoded protein is CASSVKTGGLGEQFF.

In this sample, this clonotype turned up a few times. The chain is built from TRBV2 and TRBJ2-1; TRBD2 might be the D (5 bases). Trimming removed 5 bases at V and 0 bases at J, with 8 bases between. Germline-derived CDR1 and CDR2 are SNHLY and FYNNEI. The length of the CDR3 is 14 residues. The CDR3 sequence is CASSLATSYNEQFF. The CDR3 DNA follows: TGTGCCAGCAGTTTAGCGACCTCCTACAATGAGCAGTTCTTC.

The rearrangement uses TRBV7-2 and TRBJ1-2; D call uncertain. This CDR3 is 17 amino acids long. Germline V lookup: CDR1 SGHTA, CDR2 FQGNSA. Trimming cost V 2 bases and J 2 bases, with 18 bases left between them. CDR3 coding DNA: TGTGCCAGCAGCTTATATGGGCAACCCTGGTCGAACTATGGCTACACCTTC. Protein product: CASSLYGQPWSNYGYTF.

In its sample, this clonotype was seen many times. This chain joins TRBV5-1 and TRBJ2-1; TRBD1 matches 9 bases. CDR3 length: 16 residues. V lost 7 bases and J lost 0; bases outside the gene matches: 8. Germline V gene data show CDR1 as SGHRS and CDR2 as YFSETQ. CDR3 coding DNA: TGCGCCAGCCGTACAGGGGGCCCCAGCTCCTACAATGAGCAGTTCTTC. Encoded protein: CASRTGGPSSYNEQFF.